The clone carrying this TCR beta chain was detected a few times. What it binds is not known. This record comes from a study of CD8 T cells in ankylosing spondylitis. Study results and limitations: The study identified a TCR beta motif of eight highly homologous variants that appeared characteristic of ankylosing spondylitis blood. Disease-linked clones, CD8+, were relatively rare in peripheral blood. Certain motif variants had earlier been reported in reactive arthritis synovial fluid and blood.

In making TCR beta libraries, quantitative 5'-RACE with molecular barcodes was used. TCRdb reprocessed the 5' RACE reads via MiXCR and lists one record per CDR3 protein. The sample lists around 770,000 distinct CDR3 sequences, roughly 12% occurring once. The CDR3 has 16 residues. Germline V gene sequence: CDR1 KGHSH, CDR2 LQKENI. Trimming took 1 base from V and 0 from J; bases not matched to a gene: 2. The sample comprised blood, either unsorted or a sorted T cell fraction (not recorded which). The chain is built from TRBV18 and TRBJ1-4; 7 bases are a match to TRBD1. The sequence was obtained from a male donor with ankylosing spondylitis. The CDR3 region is CASSPQGATTNEKLFF. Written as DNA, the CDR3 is TGTGCCAGCTCACCACAGGGGGCTACAACTAATGAAAAACTGTTTTTT.